This T cell receptor (beta chain) was recorded in a study of blood T cell repertoires in COVID-19. Study in general: The study drew acute and convalescent COVID-19 samples from the United States, Italy and Spain. T cells, B-cell-depleted T cells, or PBMCs provided the cDNA or gDNA that served as material.

The V gene's germline CDR1 is LNHDA and CDR2 SQIVND (reference sequence). With V trimmed by 6 bases and J by 1 base, 3 bases remained unmatched. There are 16 residues in the CDR3. This clone appeared once. Sequencing was performed with immunoSEQ multiplex PCR; in TCRdb, only in-frame clones are kept and a portion is missing. This sample carries 270,000 or so clones, approximately 90% of them seen once, and the ten largest clones take about 4.6%. The sequenced sample consisted of peripheral blood. The sequence was collected from a man between 35 and 55 years old with acute or convalescent COVID-19. The chain uses TRBV19 and TRBJ2-3; TRBD2 aligns across 14 bases. CDR3 sequence: CASRTSGGVGTDTQYF. Written as DNA, the CDR3 is TGTGCCAGTAGGACTAGCGGGGGGGTCGGCACAGATACGCAGTATTTT.